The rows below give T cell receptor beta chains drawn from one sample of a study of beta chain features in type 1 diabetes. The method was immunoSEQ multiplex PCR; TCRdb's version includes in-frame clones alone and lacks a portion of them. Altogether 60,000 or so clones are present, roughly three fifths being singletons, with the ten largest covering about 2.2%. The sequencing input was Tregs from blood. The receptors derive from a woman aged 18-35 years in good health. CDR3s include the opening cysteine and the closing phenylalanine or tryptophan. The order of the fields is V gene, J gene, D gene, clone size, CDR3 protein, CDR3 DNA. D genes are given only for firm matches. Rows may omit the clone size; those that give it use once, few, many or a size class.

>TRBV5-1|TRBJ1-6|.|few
CASSPRPISSYNSPLHF
TGCGCCAGCAGCCCTAGACCGATAAGCTCCTATAATTCACCCCTCCACTTT
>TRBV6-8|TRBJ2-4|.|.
CASSSSIELEKIAKNIQYF
TGTGCCAGCAGTTCCAGTATCGAACTAGAAAAAATAGCCAAAAACATTCAGTACTTC
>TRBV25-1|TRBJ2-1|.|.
CASSGMGGWNEQFF
TGTGCCAGCAGTGGAATGGGGGGTTGGAATGAGCAGTTCTTC
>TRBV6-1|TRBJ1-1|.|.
CASSVGGNTEAFF
TGTGCCAGCAGTGTAGGGGGGAACACTGAAGCTTTCTTT
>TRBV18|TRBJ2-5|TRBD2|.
CASSPLRRLAGGYQETQYF
TGTGCCAGCTCACCACTCCGGCGGCTAGCGGGAGGGTACCAAGAGACCCAGTACTTC
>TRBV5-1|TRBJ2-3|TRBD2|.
CASSPRLAGDTQYF
TGCGCCAGCAGCCCCCGACTAGCGGGAGATACGCAGTATTTT
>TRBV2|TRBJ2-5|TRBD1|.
CASKDRGETQYF
TGTGCCAGCAAGGACAGGGGGGAGACCCAGTACTTC
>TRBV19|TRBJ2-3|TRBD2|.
CASSIGLAKMTDTQYF
TGTGCCAGTAGTATAGGACTAGCGAAGATGACAGATACGCAGTATTTT
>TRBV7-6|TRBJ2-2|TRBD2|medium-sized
CASSLTSGGPNTGELFF
TGTGCCAGCAGCTTGACTAGCGGGGGGCCGAACACCGGGGAGCTGTTTTTT
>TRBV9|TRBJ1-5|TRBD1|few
CASSVSGTVNQPQHF
TGTGCCAGCAGCGTATCCGGGACAGTCAATCAGCCCCAGCATTTT
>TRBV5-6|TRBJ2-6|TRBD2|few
CASRDSGRGAGANVLTF
TGTGCCAGCAGGGATAGCGGGAGGGGCGCTGGGGCCAACGTCCTGACTTTC
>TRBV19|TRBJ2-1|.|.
CASSWDSGIYGEQFF
TGTGCCAGTAGTTGGGACTCCGGGATTTATGGTGAGCAGTTCTTC
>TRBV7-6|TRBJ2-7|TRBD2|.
CASSLIAGDPYEQYF
TGTGCCAGCAGCTTAATTGCGGGGGACCCCTACGAGCAGTACTTC
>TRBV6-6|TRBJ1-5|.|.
CASSYSQAHSNQPQHF
TGTGCCAGCAGTTACTCACAGGCGCATAGCAATCAGCCCCAGCATTTT
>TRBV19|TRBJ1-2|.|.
CASSWVGGRGGYTF
TGTGCCAGTAGTTGGGTAGGAGGTCGCGGTGGCTACACCTTC
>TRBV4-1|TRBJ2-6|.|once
CASSQTDSGANVLTF
TGCGCCAGCAGCCAAACAGACTCTGGGGCCAACGTCCTGACTTTC
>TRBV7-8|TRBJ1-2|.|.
CASRQTLSGGYTF
TGTGCCAGCAGGCAGACCCTTTCGGGTGGCTACACCTTC
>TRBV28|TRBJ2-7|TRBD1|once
CASSLSRDSFYEQYF
TGTGCCAGCAGTTTATCCCGGGACAGCTTCTACGAGCAGTACTTC
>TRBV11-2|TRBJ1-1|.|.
CASSGGQNTEAFF
TGTGCCAGCAGCGGAGGTCAGAACACTGAAGCTTTCTTT
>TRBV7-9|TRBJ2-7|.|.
CASSWGLDLGEQYF
TGTGCCAGCAGCTGGGGACTGGACCTGGGGGAGCAGTACTTC
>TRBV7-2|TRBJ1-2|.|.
CASSLTGTPTYYYGYTF
TGTGCCAGCAGCTTAACCGGGACACCCACCTATTACTATGGCTACACCTTC
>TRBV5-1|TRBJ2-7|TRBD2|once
CASSLRLAGGEEQYF
TGCGCCAGCAGCTTGCGTCTAGCGGGGGGCGAGGAGCAGTACTTC
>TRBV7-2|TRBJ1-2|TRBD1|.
CASSLAGGSYGYTF
TGTGCCAGCAGCTTGGCAGGGGGCTCTTATGGCTACACCTTC
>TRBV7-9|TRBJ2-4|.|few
CASSSLVGGNIQYF
TGTGCCAGCAGCTCCCTGGTGGGAGGAAACATTCAGTACTTC
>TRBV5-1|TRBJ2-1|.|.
CASSHQVRRTYNEQFF
TGCGCCAGCAGCCATCAGGTCCGCCGGACCTACAATGAGCAGTTCTTC
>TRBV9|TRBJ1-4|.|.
CASSLIPLTTNEKLFF
TGTGCCAGCAGCCTAATTCCCCTTACAACTAATGAAAAACTGTTTTTT
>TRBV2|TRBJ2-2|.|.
CASSQEGAGTGELFF
TGTGCCAGCAGTCAGGAGGGGGCGGGCACCGGGGAGCTGTTTTTT
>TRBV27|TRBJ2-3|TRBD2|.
CASSLSGLAGVVDTQYF
TGTGCCAGCAGTTTATCCGGACTAGCGGGAGTGGTGGATACGCAGTATTTT
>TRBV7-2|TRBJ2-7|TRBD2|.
CASSSLAGGAYEQYF
TGTGCCAGCAGCTCCTTAGCGGGGGGCGCCTACGAGCAGTACTTC
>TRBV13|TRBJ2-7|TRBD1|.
CASSPRQGISYEQYF
TGTGCCAGCAGCCCGAGACAGGGGATCTCCTACGAGCAGTACTTC
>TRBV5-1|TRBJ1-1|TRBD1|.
CASSWDNNTTGDTEAFF
TGCGCCAGCAGCTGGGATAACAATACCACAGGGGATACTGAAGCTTTCTTT
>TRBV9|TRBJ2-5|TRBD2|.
CASSAGTSSLHETQYF
TGTGCCAGCAGCGCCGGGACTAGCAGCCTCCATGAGACCCAGTACTTC
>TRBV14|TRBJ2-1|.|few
CASSRLEARGEQFF
TGTGCCAGCAGCCGGTTGGAGGCCCGAGGCGAGCAGTTCTTC
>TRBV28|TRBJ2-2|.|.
CASSVTSGELFF
TGTGCCAGCAGTGTAACTAGCGGGGAGCTGTTTTTT
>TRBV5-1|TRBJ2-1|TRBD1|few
CASSFKDRGYNEQFF
TGCGCCAGCAGCTTTAAGGACAGGGGGTACAATGAGCAGTTCTTC
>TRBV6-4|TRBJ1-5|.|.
CASSDGPNQPQHF
TGTGCCAGCAGTGATGGCCCCAATCAGCCCCAGCATTTT
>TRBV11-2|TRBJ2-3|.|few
CASSLGQRDTQYF
TGTGCCAGCAGCTTAGGTCAACGGGATACGCAGTATTTT
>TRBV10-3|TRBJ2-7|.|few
CAIAGSSYEQYF
TGTGCCATCGCGGGGAGCTCCTACGAGCAGTACTTC
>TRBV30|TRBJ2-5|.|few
CAWSGSARETQYF
TGTGCCTGGAGTGGCTCAGCGCGAGAGACCCAGTACTTC
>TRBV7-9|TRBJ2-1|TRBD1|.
CASSADRGLNEQFF
TGTGCCAGCAGCGCAGACAGGGGGCTCAATGAGCAGTTCTTC
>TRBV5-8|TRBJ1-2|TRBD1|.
CASSLGGQDYGYTF
TGTGCCAGCAGCTTGGGGGGACAGGACTATGGCTACACCTTC
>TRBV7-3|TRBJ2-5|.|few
CASSLQGGGETQYF
TGTGCCAGCAGCTTACAGGGTGGTGGCGAGACCCAGTACTTC
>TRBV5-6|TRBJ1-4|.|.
CASSLAGHSVSTNEKLFF
TGTGCCAGCAGCTTGGCGGGACATTCGGTGTCGACTAATGAAAAACTGTTTTTT
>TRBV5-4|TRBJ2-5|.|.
CASSLVGREETQYF
TGTGCCAGCAGCTTGGTCGGCAGGGAAGAGACCCAGTACTTC
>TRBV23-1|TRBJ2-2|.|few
CASSLTDTGELFF
TGCGCCAGCAGTCTGACAGACACCGGGGAGCTGTTTTTT
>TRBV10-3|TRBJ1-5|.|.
CAYAPGLNQPQHF
TGTGCCTATGCCCCAGGATTAAATCAGCCCCAGCATTTT